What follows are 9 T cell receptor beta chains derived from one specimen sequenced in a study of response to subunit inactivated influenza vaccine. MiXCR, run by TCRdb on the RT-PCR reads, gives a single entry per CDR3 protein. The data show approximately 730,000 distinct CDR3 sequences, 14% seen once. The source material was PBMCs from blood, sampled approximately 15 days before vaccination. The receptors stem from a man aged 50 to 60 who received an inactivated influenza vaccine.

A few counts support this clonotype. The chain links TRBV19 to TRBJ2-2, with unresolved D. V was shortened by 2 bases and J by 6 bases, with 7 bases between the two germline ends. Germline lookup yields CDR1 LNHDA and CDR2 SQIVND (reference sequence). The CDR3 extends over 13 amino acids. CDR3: CASSIYGPGELFF. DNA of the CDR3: TGTGCCAGTAGTATATACGGCCCCGGGGAGCTGTTTTTT.

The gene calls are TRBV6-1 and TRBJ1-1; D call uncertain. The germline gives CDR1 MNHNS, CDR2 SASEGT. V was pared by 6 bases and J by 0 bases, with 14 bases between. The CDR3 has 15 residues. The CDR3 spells CASSPSTHMNTEAFF. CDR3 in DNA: TGTGCCAGCAGCCCGTCGACTCATATGAACACTGAAGCTTTCTTT.

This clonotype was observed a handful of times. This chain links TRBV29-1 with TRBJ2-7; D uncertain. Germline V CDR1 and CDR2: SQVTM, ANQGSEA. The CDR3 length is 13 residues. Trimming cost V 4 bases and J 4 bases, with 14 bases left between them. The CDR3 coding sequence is TGCAGCGTTGGATCGCGGCAAACTTACGAGCAGTACTTC. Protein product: CSVGSRQTYEQYF.

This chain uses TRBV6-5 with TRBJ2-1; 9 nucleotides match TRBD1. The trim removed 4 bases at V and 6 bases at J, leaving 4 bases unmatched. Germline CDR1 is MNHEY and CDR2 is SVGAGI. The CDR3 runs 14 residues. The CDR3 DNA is TGTGCCAGCAGTTGGGACAGGGTGAGCAATGAGCAGTTCTTC. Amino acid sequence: CASSWDRVSNEQFF.

The CDR3, as DNA: TGTGCCAGCAGTTACCGGGGAAGGACAGGGACAGATACGCAGTATTTT. Its protein is CASSYRGRTGTDTQYF. The rearrangement joins TRBV6-5 to TRBJ2-3; 8 nucleotides agree with TRBD1. J was trimmed by 3 bases and V by 2 bases; bases with no gene match: 7. The germline V gene encodes CDR1 MNHEY and CDR2 SVGAGI. The CDR3 runs to 16 residues.

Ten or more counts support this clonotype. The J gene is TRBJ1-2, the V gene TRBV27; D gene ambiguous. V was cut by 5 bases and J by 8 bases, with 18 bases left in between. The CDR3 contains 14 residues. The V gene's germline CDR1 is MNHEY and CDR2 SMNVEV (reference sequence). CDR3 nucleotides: TGTGCCAGCAGTCCGACCTATCAGCTGCGGGGCTACACCTTC. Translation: CASSPTYQLRGYTF.

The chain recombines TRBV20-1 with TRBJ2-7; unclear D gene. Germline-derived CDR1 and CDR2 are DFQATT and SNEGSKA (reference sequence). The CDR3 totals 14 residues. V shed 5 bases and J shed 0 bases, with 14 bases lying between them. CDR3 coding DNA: TGCAGTGCTGAAGAGAACTTCTTCTCCTACGAGCAGTACTTC. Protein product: CSAEENFFSYEQYF.

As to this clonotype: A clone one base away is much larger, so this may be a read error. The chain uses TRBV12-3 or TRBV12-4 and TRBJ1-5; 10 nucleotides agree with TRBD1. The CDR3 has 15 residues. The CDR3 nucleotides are TGTGCCTGCAGCCCAGGGACAGGGGATAGTCAGCCCCAGCATTTT. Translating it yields CACSPGTGDSQPQHF.

CDR3 coding DNA: TGTGCCAGCACCACTACAGGGGGCGAGTCCTACGAGCAGTACTTC. Its protein product is CASTTTGGESYEQYF. The gene calls are TRBV6-2 or TRBV6-3 and TRBJ2-7; TRBD1 matches at 9 bases. The V gene end was trimmed by 7 bases and the J gene end by 1 base; junction bases not matched to a gene: 8. Germline V gene data show CDR1 as MNHEY and CDR2 as SVGEGT. The CDR3 loop spans 15 amino acids.